Below, one T cell receptor beta chain is given with its context. As yet, its antigen is unknown. CD4+ T cells from unexposed donors were obtained before the COVID-19 pandemic (2011-2018). Isolation of CD4+ T cells took place after approximately 11 days in culture. Each well had 2.1 million or so PBMCs in roughly 5% human AB serum with IL-2. Cultures received half-medium IL-2 refreshes on days 3 and 7. Using immunoSEQ multiplex PCR, the repertoire was profiled, and TCRdb retains in-frame clones only, with some absent. The sample comprises 20,000 to 25,000 clones, approximately 72% of which are singletons, and roughly 12% rests with the top ten. Per the germline V gene, CDR1 is SGHTA and CDR2 is FQGTGA. The CDR3 has 21 residues. The trim removed 5 bases at V and 0 bases at J, leaving 21 bases unmatched. This entry is derived from a study of CD4 T cells in relation to SARS-CoV-2 and coronaviruses. Study results and caveats: In roughly 60% of donors, memory CD4+ clonotypes crossrecognized SARS-CoV-2 and at least one common cold coronavirus spike.

The receptor's source is a human donor in good health. The sample taken for sequencing was CD4+ T cells from PBMCs, cultured in vitro. This rearrangement joins TRBV7-3 to TRBJ2-7, with TRBD2 matching 11 bases. CDR3 loop: CASSLRAGPKGTSGSSYEQYF. CDR3 DNA: TGTGCCAGCAGCCTGAGAGCCGGACCAAAGGGTACTAGCGGGAGCTCCTACGAGCAGTACTTC.